Listed below are T cell receptor beta chains from one sample, sequenced in a study of OX40 agonist ivuxolimab in advanced cancers. Sequenced by immunoSEQ multiplex PCR; TCRdb stores in-frame clones only, minus some. The data hold about 99,000 clones, with roughly 95% observed a single time. The sample in question was CD4+ or CD8+ T cells sorted from blood, obtained in a trial of the OX40 agonist ivuxolimab. The receptors derive from an adult with an advanced solid tumor such as melanoma, head and neck, liver or kidney cancer. Each CDR3 is given with its conserved first and last residue. A D gene is named only where the DNA matches it firmly. Expanded clones are given a class, and other clones once, few, many or no size at all.

j_call v_call d_call clone_size cdr3_aa cdr3_nt
TRBJ1-1 TRBV13 NA NA CASSLLRAEAFF TGTGCCAGCAGCCTCCTAAGGGCTGAAGCTTTCTTT
TRBJ1-3 TRBV28 NA once CASSLDSSGNTIYF TGTGCCAGCAGTTTAGACAGCTCTGGAAACACCATATATTTT
TRBJ2-5 TRBV6-1 NA NA CASSEMATQETQYF TGTGCCAGCAGTGAAATGGCAACTCAAGAGACCCAGTACTTC
TRBJ1-1 TRBV4-1 TRBD1 NA CASSQDEGQLNTEAFF TGCGCCAGCAGCCAAGATGAGGGACAGTTGAACACTGAAGCTTTCTTT
TRBJ2-1 TRBV5-6 TRBD2 NA CASTLIGGGPVSYNEQFF TGTGCCAGCACCCTCATTGGGGGAGGGCCAGTGAGCTACAATGAGCAGTTCTTC
TRBJ2-3 TRBV2 NA few CASPDPQSDTQYF TGTGCCAGCCCCGACCCCCAATCAGATACGCAGTATTTT
TRBJ1-6 TRBV4-1 NA NA CASSQEPGVSPSPLHF TGCGCCAGCAGCCAAGAACCCGGGGTATCGCCTTCACCCCTCCACTTT
TRBJ2-7 TRBV28 TRBD2 NA CASSFEREIGEQYF TGTGCCAGCAGTTTTGAGCGGGAGATTGGCGAGCAGTACTTC
TRBJ2-7 TRBV4-3 NA NA CASSQDRGATAFYEQYF TGCGCCAGCAGCCAAGACAGGGGTGCGACAGCCTTCTACGAGCAGTACTTC
TRBJ2-5 TRBV5-1 NA once CASSLYLGETQETQYF TGCGCCAGCAGCTTGTACCTAGGGGAGACCCAAGAGACCCAGTACTTC
TRBJ2-3 TRBV27 TRBD2 NA CASSSGLAVTDTQYF TGTGCCAGCAGTTCGGGACTAGCGGTAACAGATACGCAGTATTTT
TRBJ2-5 TRBV7-8 NA NA CASSSIGRETQYF TGTGCCAGCAGCTCCATTGGGAGAGAGACCCAGTACTTC
TRBJ2-5 TRBV5-1 NA NA CASSLIEETQYF TGCGCCAGCAGCTTGATCGAAGAGACCCAGTACTTC
TRBJ2-7 TRBV21-1 NA NA CASSPRGQSYEQYF TGTGCCAGCAGCCCCCGAGGGCAGTCCTACGAGCAGTACTTC
TRBJ2-7 TRBV5-4 NA once CASSSVGGNYEQYF TGTGCCAGCAGCTCCGTTGGGGGAAACTACGAGCAGTACTTC
TRBJ2-3 TRBV7-9 NA NA CASSYSSQGYTDTQYF TGTGCCAGCAGCTACAGTTCTCAGGGGTACACAGATACGCAGTATTTT
TRBJ1-2 TRBV21-1 NA NA CASSFTAGRDYGYTF TGTGCCAGCAGCTTCACCGCAGGGCGGGACTATGGCTACACCTTC
TRBJ1-3 TRBV11-2 NA NA CASSLGAGAGNTIYF TGTGCCAGCAGCTTAGGGGCAGGGGCAGGAAACACCATATATTTT
TRBJ2-7 TRBV5-6 NA NA CASSRGNEQYF TGTGCCAGCAGTCGGGGGAACGAGCAGTACTTC
TRBJ2-3 TRBV14 TRBD2 NA CASSQEVSGDGTDTQYF TGTGCCAGCAGCCAAGAAGTTAGCGGGGATGGGACAGATACGCAGTATTTT
TRBJ2-7 TRBV6-1 NA NA CASSLEVYEQYF TGTGCCAGCAGTTTGGAGGTTTACGAGCAGTACTTC
TRBJ2-1 TRBV5-1 NA NA CASTSDYNEQFF TGCGCCAGCACAAGCGACTACAATGAGCAGTTCTTC
TRBJ2-7 TRBV7-9 TRBD2 NA CASRKGRGEQYF TGTGCCAGCAGAAAAGGGAGGGGCGAGCAGTACTTC
TRBJ2-5 TRBV11-2 TRBD1 NA CASRSTGPDQETQYF TGTGCCAGCAGGTCGACAGGGCCGGATCAAGAGACCCAGTACTTC
TRBJ2-1 TRBV11-2 TRBD2 NA CASSLELADYNEQFF TGTGCCAGCAGCTTAGAACTAGCGGATTACAATGAGCAGTTCTTC
TRBJ2-5 TRBV19 NA NA CASSILGGETQYF TGTGCCAGTAGTATATTAGGTGGTGAGACCCAGTACTTC
TRBJ2-7 TRBV4-1 NA NA CASSPNPGDYEQYF TGCGCCAGCAGCCCTAATCCAGGGGACTACGAGCAGTACTTC
TRBJ1-2 TRBV5-6 TRBD1 NA CASSSWDSPPYGYTF TGTGCCAGCAGCTCGTGGGACAGCCCCCCTTATGGCTACACCTTC
TRBJ2-5 TRBV28 TRBD2 NA CASSLSREGWETQYF TGTGCCAGCAGTTTATCCCGGGAGGGGTGGGAGACCCAGTACTTC
TRBJ1-5 TRBV19 NA few CASSIERLQNQPQHF TGTGCCAGTAGTATAGAGAGACTGCAGAATCAGCCCCAGCATTTT
TRBJ1-5 TRBV28 NA NA CASSGKLLASNQPQHF TGTGCCAGCAGTGGGAAACTCCTGGCCAGCAATCAGCCCCAGCATTTT
TRBJ1-1 TRBV7-9 TRBD1 NA CASSRGTGTNTEAFF TGTGCCAGCAGCAGGGGGACAGGGACGAACACTGAAGCTTTCTTT
TRBJ2-3 TRBV28 TRBD2 NA CASSPYSGESTDTQYF TGTGCCAGCAGCCCCTATAGCGGGGAGAGCACAGATACGCAGTATTTT
TRBJ2-7 TRBV27 NA NA CASSIPRGEQYF TGTGCCAGCAGTATCCCTAGGGGCGAGCAGTACTTC
TRBJ2-3 TRBV19 NA NA CASTKGGGTDTQYF TGTGCCAGTACCAAGGGGGGGGGCACAGATACGCAGTATTTT
TRBJ1-1 TRBV7-9 TRBD1 NA CASRPGQEAFF TGTGCCAGCAGACCGGGACAGGAAGCTTTCTTT
TRBJ1-5 TRBV18 TRBD1 NA CASSPGQGEGNQPQHF TGTGCCAGCTCACCTGGACAGGGAGAGGGCAATCAGCCCCAGCATTTT
TRBJ2-2 TRBV15 NA once CATSREGRGLFF TGTGCCACCAGCAGGGAGGGAAGAGGGCTGTTTTTT
TRBJ2-1 TRBV5-1 TRBD2 NA CASSAEWTSGTSYNEQFF TGCGCCAGCTCCGCCGAGTGGACTAGCGGCACATCCTACAATGAGCAGTTCTTC
TRBJ2-5 TRBV7-9 NA NA CASSQNRGEETQYF TGTGCCAGCAGTCAAAATCGGGGAGAAGAGACCCAGTACTTC
TRBJ2-1 TRBV7-9 NA NA CASSPEANYYNEQFF TGTGCCAGCAGCCCCGAGGCAAACTATTACAATGAGCAGTTCTTC
TRBJ1-1 TRBV18 NA NA CASSPDRLEAFF TGTGCCAGCTCACCCGACAGGCTTGAAGCTTTCTTT
TRBJ2-5 TRBV28 NA NA CASSLEQDGQETQYF TGTGCCAGCAGTTTAGAGCAGGATGGTCAAGAGACCCAGTACTTC
TRBJ1-3 TRBV7-2 NA once CASSLQGLGGNTIYF TGTGCCAGCAGCCTACAGGGTCTGGGGGGAAACACCATATATTTT
TRBJ1-6 TRBV10-3 NA NA CAISELGGSYNSPLHF TGTGCCATCAGTGAATTGGGGGGCTCCTATAATTCACCCCTCCACTTT
TRBJ1-2 TRBV27 TRBD1 NA CASSLGTAYGYTF TGTGCCAGCAGTTTAGGGACAGCCTATGGCTACACCTTC
TRBJ2-7 TRBV29-1 NA NA CSVETTASYEQYF TGCAGCGTTGAAACTACAGCCTCCTACGAGCAGTACTTC
TRBJ1-2 TRBV7-9 NA NA CASSLVGTNYGYTF TGTGCCAGCAGCTTAGTAGGGACTAACTATGGCTACACCTTC
TRBJ1-2 TRBV29-1 NA NA CSVEGESHGYTF TGCAGCGTTGAAGGCGAGTCCCATGGCTACACCTTC
TRBJ2-7 TRBV11-2 NA NA CASSFSGTIYEQYF TGTGCCAGCAGCTTTTCCGGGACGATCTACGAGCAGTACTTC
TRBJ2-2 TRBV18 TRBD1 NA CASSPPGTGNTGELFF TGTGCCAGCTCACCTCCCGGGACAGGGAACACCGGGGAGCTGTTTTTT
TRBJ1-4 TRBV7-9 NA NA CASSPGGGLGEKLFF TGTGCCAGCAGCCCGGGAGGGGGACTGGGTGAAAAACTGTTTTTT
TRBJ2-3 TRBV9 NA NA CASSAYRTDTQYF TGTGCCAGCAGCGCCTATAGGACAGATACGCAGTATTTT
TRBJ2-7 TRBV27 NA NA CASSLSGTTYEQYF TGTGCCAGCAGTTTATCGGGCACTACCTACGAGCAGTACTTC